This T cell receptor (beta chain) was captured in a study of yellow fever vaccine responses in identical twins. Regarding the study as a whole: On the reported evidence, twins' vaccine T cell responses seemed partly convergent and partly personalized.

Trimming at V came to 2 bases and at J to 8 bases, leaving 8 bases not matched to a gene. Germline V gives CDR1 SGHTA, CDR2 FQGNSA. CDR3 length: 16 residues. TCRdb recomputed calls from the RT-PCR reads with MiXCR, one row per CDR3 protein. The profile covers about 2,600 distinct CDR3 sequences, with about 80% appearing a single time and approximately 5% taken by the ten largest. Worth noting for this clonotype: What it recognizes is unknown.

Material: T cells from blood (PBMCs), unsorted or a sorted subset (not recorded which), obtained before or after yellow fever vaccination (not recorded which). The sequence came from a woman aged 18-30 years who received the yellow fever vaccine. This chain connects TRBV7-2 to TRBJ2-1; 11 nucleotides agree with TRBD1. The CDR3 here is CASSLRKDRGRDEQFF. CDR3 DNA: TGTGCCAGCAGCTTACGTAAGGACAGGGGGCGCGATGAGCAGTTCTTC.